These 13 T cell receptor beta chains were sequenced from one sample in a study of blood T cell repertoires in COVID-19. Assay used: immunoSEQ multiplex PCR; TCRdb lists only in-frame clones, some missing. The data hold some 260,000 clones, with around 90% observed a single time. The specimen sequenced was peripheral blood. Receptors originate from a human donor in a cohort sampled during active COVID-19.

The CDR3 loop reads CASSLRIIAGYGSYNEQFF. In DNA form, the CDR3 reads TGTGCCAGCAGCTTAAGGATAATAGCGGGGTACGGATCCTACAATGAGCAGTTCTTC. The rearrangement links TRBV7-2 to TRBJ2-1, with 8 bases aligning to TRBD2. Germline V lookup: CDR1 SGHTA, CDR2 FQGNSA. This CDR3 has 19 residues. With 2 bases clipped from V and 1 base from J, the junction kept 13 bases outside the gene matches.

V usage is TRBV19 and J usage is TRBJ2-7; the D is unclear. There are 10 residues in the CDR3. The germline V and J ends were trimmed by 10 bases and 0 bases, with 4 bases remaining between them. Germline-derived CDR1 and CDR2 are LNHDA and SQIVND (reference sequence). As DNA, the CDR3 is TGTGCCACCCACTCCTACGAGCAGTACTTC. Translating gives CATHSYEQYF. Full variable domain (missing parts from reference TRBV19 and TRBJ2-7): DGGITQSPKYLFRKEGQNVTLSCEQNLNHDAMYWYRQDPGQGLRLIYYSQIVNDFQKGDIAEGYSVSREKKESFPLTVTSAQKNPTAFYLCATHSYEQYFGPGTRLTVT.

The chain is built from TRBV28 and TRBJ1-6, with 8 bases that match TRBD1. The V and J ends lost 6 bases and 5 bases, in that order; junction bases with no gene match: 3. Germline V lookup: CDR1 MDHEN, CDR2 SYDVKM. The CDR3 extends over 14 amino acids. As DNA, the CDR3 is TGTGCCAGCAGCCCGGGACAGGATAATTCACCCCTCCACTTT. It codes for CASSPGQDNSPLHF.

The gene calls are TRBV6-7 and TRBJ1-1; D gene ambiguous. TRBV6-7 is noted as an ORF with a role that remains uncertain. The ends were cut back, 8 bases at V and 2 bases at J, with 12 bases in the middle. The CDR3 is 13 residues long. The CDR3 nucleotides are TGTGCCAGCCCGACCACGGGTAACACTGAAGCTTTCTTT. This translates into CASPTTGNTEAFF.

The V gene is TRBV6-2 or TRBV6-3, the J gene TRBJ1-1, with a possible D match to TRBD1 (5 bases). The CDR3 totals 13 residues. Trimming removed 3 bases from V and 5 bases from J, with 10 bases in between. The V gene's germline CDR1 is MNHEY and CDR2 SVGEGT. CDR3 bases: TGTGCCAGCAGTTATACGGCAGGGACTGAAGCTTTCTTT. Translation: CASSYTAGTEAFF.

This sequence joins TRBV7-2 and TRBJ1-1; 7 nucleotides agree with TRBD1. This CDR3 region has 16 residues. CDR1 is SGHTA, CDR2 FQGNSA, per germline. The trim removed 2 bases at V and 0 bases at J, leaving 6 bases unmatched. The CDR3 spells CASSLNDREMNTEAFF. The CDR3, as DNA: TGTGCCAGCAGCTTAAATGACAGGGAAATGAACACTGAAGCTTTCTTT.

The chain recombines TRBV9 with TRBJ1-3; D is unresolved. The V and J ends lost 0 bases and 4 bases respectively, with 11 bases between them. Per germline, CDR1 SGDLS and CDR2 YYNGEE. This CDR3 has 15 amino acids. The CDR3: CASSVGFSAGNTIYF. The CDR3 bases are TGTGCCAGCAGCGTAGGATTTAGTGCGGGAAACACCATATATTTT.

The V call is TRBV3-1 (or the pseudogene TRBV3-2), the J call TRBJ2-7, with D possibly being TRBD2 (5 bases). The V end lost 0 bases, the J end lost 3 bases, and 21 bases lay between the germline ends. The CDR3 is made up of 18 amino acids. Germline CDR1 reads LGHDT; CDR2 reads YNNKEL (reference sequence). CDR3 sequence reads: CASSQDSRGPPYIYEQYF. In DNA, the CDR3 is TGTGCCAGCAGCCAAGATTCCAGAGGGCCCCCTTACATCTACGAGCAGTACTTC.

J is TRBJ1-1 and V is TRBV27; 8 bases agree with TRBD1. V lost 3 bases to trimming and J lost 6 bases; unmatched junction nucleotides: 6. This CDR3 has 14 residues. The germline V gene encodes CDR1 MNHEY and CDR2 SMNVEV (reference sequence). This chain's CDR3 is CASSLYQGAAEAFF. In DNA, the CDR3 is TGTGCCAGCAGTTTGTATCAGGGGGCGGCTGAAGCTTTCTTT.

The gene calls are TRBV9 and TRBJ2-5; 7 bases line up with TRBD2. This CDR3 is 17 amino acids long. Germline V gene sequence: CDR1 SGDLS, CDR2 YYNGEE. Losses at the gene ends were 4 bases for V and 11 bases for J; bases not matched to a gene: 23. CDR3 sequence (DNA): TGTGCCAGCAGCCCCAGAGGGGACTACTACTTTCAAGAGGATCAGTACTTC. This encodes CASSPRGDYYFQEDQYF.

The chain joins TRBV19 to TRBJ1-4; TRBD1 matches 8 bases. The CDR3 totals 17 residues. Looked up from germline, CDR1 is LNHDA and CDR2 is SQIVND (reference sequence). J was trimmed by 4 bases and V by 5 bases; bases with no gene match: 12. The CDR3 DNA sequence: TGTGCCAGTAGTGTATCCGGGACAGGTCTTGATAATGAAAAACTGTTTTTT. This sequence encodes CASSVSGTGLDNEKLFF.

This clone has just one count. V gene TRBV21-1 combines with J gene TRBJ1-1. TRBV21-1 is marked as a pseudogene. The CDR3 sequence is 20 residues long. The CDR3 reads CASSKIAVILQGGPGTEAFF. In DNA, the CDR3 is TGTGCCAGCAGCAAAATCGCTGTAATTTTACAGGGAGGGCCGGGCACTGAAGCTTTCTTT.

The J gene is TRBJ2-2, the V gene TRBV2; maybe TRBD2 (5 bases). V shed 8 bases and J shed 1 base, with 17 bases lying between them. There are 16 residues in the CDR3. Per the germline V gene, CDR1 is SNHLY and CDR2 is FYNNEI. CDR3 coding DNA: TGTGCCAGCTCCCGAGTCCCTCGGGGGAACACCGGGGAGCTGTTTTTT. Protein product: CASSRVPRGNTGELFF.